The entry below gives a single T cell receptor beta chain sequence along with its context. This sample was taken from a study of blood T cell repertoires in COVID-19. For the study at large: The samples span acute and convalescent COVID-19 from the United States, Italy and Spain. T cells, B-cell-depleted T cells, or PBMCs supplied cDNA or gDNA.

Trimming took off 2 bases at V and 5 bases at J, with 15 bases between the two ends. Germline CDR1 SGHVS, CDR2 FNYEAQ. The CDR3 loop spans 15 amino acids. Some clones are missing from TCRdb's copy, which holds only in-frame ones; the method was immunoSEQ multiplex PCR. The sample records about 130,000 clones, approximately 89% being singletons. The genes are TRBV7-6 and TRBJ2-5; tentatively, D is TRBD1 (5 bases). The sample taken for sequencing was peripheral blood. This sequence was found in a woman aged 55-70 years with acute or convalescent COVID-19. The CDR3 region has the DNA TGTGCCAGCAGCTTAAGGGCAGGGCCAACGGAGACCCAGTACTTC. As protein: CASSLRAGPTETQYF.